The 26 T cell receptor beta chains below come from one sample, sequenced in a study of cytomegalovirus exposure and HLA in healthy donors. Primers: 60 Vbeta forward and 13 Jbeta reverse. Sequencing used immunoSEQ multiplex PCR; TCRdb keeps in-frame clones, though not all of them. Of approximately 160,000 clones listed, approximately 80% are singletons. The sequencing input was PBMCs. The source is a woman aged 45 to 65 in good health and CMV-seropositive.

The chain is built from TRBV6-5 and TRBJ2-7; the match to TRBD1 covers 8 bases. This CDR3 has 13 amino acids. Germline V gives CDR1 MNHEY, CDR2 SVGAGI. Losses at the gene ends were 2 bases for V and 6 bases for J; bases not matched to a gene: 3. CDR3 loop: CASSYLQGGEQYF. DNA for the CDR3: TGTGCCAGCAGTTACCTACAGGGGGGCGAGCAGTACTTC.

This clone showed up just a few times. The chain uses TRBV5-1 and TRBJ2-7; D is unclear. The V gene's germline CDR1 is SGHRS and CDR2 YFSETQ. This CDR3 comprises 15 residues. The V end was cut by 0 bases, the J end by 4 bases, with 14 bases between. The CDR3 region has the DNA TGCGCCAGCAGCTTGGACCCAAATCGCGCTTACGAGCAGTACTTC. Its protein is CASSLDPNRAYEQYF.

V gene TRBV19 combines with J gene TRBJ1-4; 7 bases agree with TRBD1. V was clipped by 6 bases and J by 0 bases; unmatched bases: 4. Germline lookup yields CDR1 LNHDA and CDR2 SQIVND (reference sequence). The CDR3 length is 15 residues. CDR3: CASRDRAATNEKLFF. In DNA form, the CDR3 reads TGTGCCAGTAGAGACAGGGCGGCAACTAATGAAAAACTGTTTTTT.

V is TRBV5-8 and J is TRBJ1-1, with D possibly TRBD1 on 5 matching bases. The V gene's germline CDR1 is SGHTS and CDR2 YDEGEE. This CDR3 contains 13 residues. With 1 base removed from V and 7 bases from J, the gap between germline ends came to 11 bases. CDR3 residues: CASSLFGGGEAFF. CDR3 DNA: TGTGCCAGCAGCTTGTTCGGGGGGGGTGAAGCTTTCTTT.

CDR3 region: CASKRTSGVYEQYF. The CDR3 region has the DNA TGTGCCAGCAAACGGACTAGCGGGGTTTACGAGCAGTACTTC. The rearrangement joins TRBV2 to TRBJ2-7, with 12 bases fitting TRBD2. Germline CDR1 reads SNHLY; CDR2 reads FYNNEI. CDR3 size: 14 residues. V shed 7 bases and J 4 bases; nucleotides not matched to a gene: 5.

V gene TRBV6-1 combines with J gene TRBJ2-7, with 7 bases that match TRBD1. Germline assignment: CDR1 MNHNS and CDR2 SASEGT. V trimming: 8 bases; J trimming: 3 bases; junction bases outside the gene matches: 1. The CDR3 sequence is 11 residues long. Here the CDR3 reads CASDRDYEQYF. The CDR3 nucleotides are TGTGCCAGCGACAGGGACTACGAGCAGTACTTC.

In this sample, this clone turned up once. The genes are TRBV19 and TRBJ1-1; possibly TRBD1 for D (5 bases). V was pared by 9 bases and J by 3 bases, with 14 bases between. This CDR3 comprises 13 residues. Germline loops: CDR1 LNHDA, CDR2 SQIVND (reference sequence). In DNA form, the CDR3 reads TGTGCCAGCGCCGTGGCCAGGGACACTGAAGCTTTCTTT. This translates into CASAVARDTEAFF.

The chain couples TRBV5-4 to TRBJ1-1; D ambiguous. The V gene's germline CDR1 is SGHNT and CDR2 YYREEE (reference sequence). The CDR3 runs 14 residues. The V gene lost 2 bases and the J gene lost 4 bases, with 12 bases spanning the gap. The DNA of the CDR3 is TGTGCCAGCAGCTTCCAGCAGGAAGGCACTGAAGCTTTCTTT. It codes for CASSFQQEGTEAFF.

The rearrangement uses TRBV28 and TRBJ2-6; 10 bases are a match to TRBD2. V lost 3 bases and J lost 1; bases outside the gene matches: 12. The germline CDR1 and CDR2 sequences are MDHEN and SYDVKM. The CDR3 has 20 residues. The CDR3 bases are TGTGCCAGCAGTTTCCAGAGCCTAGCGGGGGCCCTATCTGGGGCCAACGTCCTGACTTTC. This sequence encodes CASSFQSLAGALSGANVLTF.

The chain has TRBV7-2 and TRBJ2-1; possible D gene TRBD2, 5 bases. Germline V lookup: CDR1 SGHTA, CDR2 FQGNSA. This CDR3 is built from 12 residues. Trimming stripped 4 bases from V and 9 bases from J, with 10 bases between. This CDR3 reads CASSWTGGEQFF. CDR3 DNA: TGTGCCAGCAGCTGGACTGGCGGTGAGCAGTTCTTC.

The chain employs TRBV7-3 and TRBJ1-2, with a possible D match to TRBD1 (5 bases). Deletions cut 5 bases from V and 4 bases from J, with 17 bases between. The CDR3 spans 15 residues. Germline-derived CDR1 and CDR2 are SGHTA and FQGTGA. The DNA for the CDR3 is TGTGCCAGCAGCCCTGCCCCCGACAGACCCTATGGCTACACCTTC. This codes for CASSPAPDRPYGYTF.

The chain is built from TRBV9 and TRBJ2-5; 8 nucleotides match TRBD2. Germline-derived CDR1 and CDR2 are SGDLS and YYNGEE. The CDR3 loop spans 13 amino acids. V was clipped by 4 bases and J by 3 bases; unmatched bases: 2. The CDR3 here is CASSISGKETQYF. The CDR3 region has the DNA TGTGCCAGCAGCATTAGCGGGAAAGAGACCCAGTACTTC.

This chain uses TRBV9 with TRBJ1-1; perhaps TRBD1 as D (5 bases). CDR1 is SGDLS, CDR2 YYNGEE, per germline. With 2 bases removed from V and 0 bases from J, the gap between germline ends came to 11 bases. CDR3 length: 15 amino acids. The CDR3 spells CASSVGGTVNTEAFF. The CDR3 DNA reads TGTGCCAGCAGCGTGGGGGGTACCGTGAACACTGAAGCTTTCTTT. Supplemented by reference TRBV9 and TRBJ1-1, the full variable domain reads DSGVTQTPKHLITATGQRVTLRCSPRSGDLSVYWYQQSLDQGLQFLIQYYNGEERAKGNILERFSAQQFPDLHSELNLSSLELGDSALYFCASSVGGTVNTEAFFGQGTRLTVV.

The V gene is TRBV11-2, the J gene TRBJ2-7; the match to TRBD2 covers 9 bases. The germline CDR1 and CDR2 sequences are SGHAT and FQNNGV. The V segment lost 1 base and the J segment 6 bases; nucleotides outside the gene matches: 7. The CDR3 has 15 residues. CDR3 in amino acids: CASSLGGSGSREQYF. DNA for the CDR3: TGTGCCAGCAGCTTAGGCGGTAGCGGGAGCCGCGAGCAGTACTTC. Together with reference TRBV11-2 and TRBJ2-7, the CDR3 gives the full variable domain: EAGVAQSPRYKIIEKRQSVAFWCNPISGHATLYWYQQILGQGPKLLIQFQNNGVVDDSQLPKDRFSAERLKGVDSTLKIQPAKLEDSAVYLCASSLGGSGSREQYFGPGTRLTVT.

V gene TRBV18 combines with J gene TRBJ2-6, with 7 nucleotides matching TRBD1. Germline trimming cut 5 bases from V and 5 bases from J; bases unmatched to any gene: 9. The CDR3 loop spans 16 amino acids. The germline V gene encodes CDR1 KGHSH and CDR2 LQKENI. The CDR3 coding sequence is TGTGCCAGCTCAGGGACAGCCTCTAACTGGGCCAACGTCCTGACTTTC. It encodes CASSGTASNWANVLTF. Supplemented by reference TRBV18 and TRBJ2-6, the full variable domain reads NAGVMQNPRHLVRRRGQEARLRCSPMKGHSHVYWYRQLPEEGLKFMVYLQKENIIDESGMPKERFSAEFPKEGPSILRIQQVVRGDSAAYFCASSGTASNWANVLTFGAGSRLTVL.

This rearrangement joins TRBV28 to TRBJ1-2; TRBD1 is a possible D gene (6 bases). Trimming removed 3 bases at V and 5 bases at J, with 13 bases between. The CDR3 runs to 14 residues. Per the germline V gene, CDR1 is MDHEN and CDR2 is SYDVKM. CDR3 coding DNA: TGTGCCAGCAGTTTCCCCGGACAGCCTTATGGCTACACCTTC. Amino acid sequence: CASSFPGQPYGYTF.

The chain couples TRBV4-1 to TRBJ2-1, with a possible D match to TRBD2 (7 bases). The CDR3 spans 16 residues. V was clipped by 0 bases and J by 5 bases, with 14 bases between them. Germline assignment: CDR1 MGHRA and CDR2 YSYEKL. The DNA for the CDR3 is TGCGCCAGCAGCCAAGAACCGGGGGGCAACGACAATGAGCAGTTCTTC. This translates into CASSQEPGGNDNEQFF.

This clone was recorded once. The chain combines TRBV19 with TRBJ1-1; TRBD1 aligns across 8 bases. V was pared by 5 bases and J by 6 bases, with 5 bases of the junction left unmatched. The length of the CDR3 is 13 residues. Per germline, CDR1 LNHDA and CDR2 SQIVND (reference sequence). The CDR3 DNA is TGTGCCAGTAGTTCTGACAGGGGTTCTGAAGCTTTCTTT. Translating gives CASSSDRGSEAFF.

The V and J genes are TRBV6-5 and TRBJ2-7; D remains unclear. The CDR3 has 11 residues. Germline V gives CDR1 MNHEY, CDR2 SVGAGI. Trimming took 4 bases from V and 4 from J, leaving 5 bases between them. CDR3 coding DNA: TGTGCCAGCAGTTCCTTGTACGAGCAGTACTTC. Its protein product is CASSSLYEQYF.

The CDR3 here is CASSERDTLSEEKLFF. CDR3 nucleotides: TGTGCCAGCAGTGAAAGGGACACCCTCTCAGAGGAAAAACTGTTTTTT. The gene calls are TRBV6-1 and TRBJ1-4; possible D gene TRBD1, 6 bases. Germline-derived CDR1 and CDR2 are MNHNS and SASEGT. V was pared by 2 bases and J by 8 bases, with 18 bases between. The CDR3 contains 16 residues.

The J gene is TRBJ1-5, the V gene TRBV15; D is uncertain. The CDR3 loop spans 12 amino acids. Germline CDR1 LNHNV, CDR2 YYDKDF (reference sequence). Deletions cut 9 bases from V and 6 bases from J, with 12 bases between. CDR3 protein: CATSPAGQPQHF. The CDR3 DNA follows: TGTGCCACGTCGCCCGCCGGTCAGCCCCAGCATTTT.

The rearrangement uses TRBV7-3 and TRBJ1-6, with 7 bases matching TRBD1. J lost 14 bases, V lost 5 bases, and 12 bases had no gene match. Germline CDR1 and CDR2: SGHTA and FQGTGA. The CDR3 is 14 amino acids. The CDR3 DNA reads as TGTGCCAGCAGCCTAAGTCCCGGGACAGACGCCCTCCACTTT. Protein product: CASSLSPGTDALHF.

This chain uses TRBV28 with TRBJ2-7; 7 bases map to TRBD2. V dropped 3 bases and J dropped 9; count of bases not matched to a gene: 2. This CDR3 spans 11 amino acids. From germline, CDR1 is MDHEN and CDR2 SYDVKM. The CDR3 spells CASSFSGGQYF. The CDR3 DNA reads TGTGCCAGCAGTTTCTCGGGGGGGCAGTACTTC.

This clone was counted only a few times. V and J are TRBV27 and TRBJ1-1; tentatively, D is TRBD1 (5 bases). The CDR3 covers 13 residues. Trimming took off 2 bases at V and 8 bases at J, with 12 bases between the two ends. Germline V lookup: CDR1 MNHEY, CDR2 SMNVEV (reference sequence). This chain's CDR3 is CASSLGFWTEAFF. For the CDR3, the DNA is TGTGCCAGCAGTTTAGGGTTTTGGACAGAAGCTTTCTTT.

V is TRBV2 and J is TRBJ2-1; 9 bases are a match to TRBD2. Germline V gene sequence: CDR1 SNHLY, CDR2 FYNNEI. The length of the CDR3 is 16 residues. V shed 4 bases, J shed 4 bases, and the junction held 8 bases outside the gene matches. For the CDR3, the DNA is TGTGCCAGCAGTGGTGAGGCGGGAGGGGGGTACAATGAGCAGTTCTTC. Translated: CASSGEAGGGYNEQFF. Full variable domain (outside the CDR3, taken from reference TRBV2 and TRBJ2-1): EPEVTQTPSHQVTQMGQEVILRCVPISNHLYFYWYRQILGQKVEFLVSFYNNEISEKSEIFDDQFSVERPDGSNFTLKIRSTKLEDSAMYFCASSGEAGGGYNEQFFGPGTRLTVL.

V is TRBV5-1 and J is TRBJ2-3, with 7 positions matching TRBD1. With V trimmed by 0 bases and J by 6 bases, 7 bases remained unmatched. CDR3 length: 15 residues. The germline CDR1 and CDR2 sequences are SGHRS and YFSETQ. CDR3 sequence reads: CASSLGNRGMDTQYF. The CDR3 DNA sequence: TGCGCCAGCAGCTTGGGAAACAGGGGAATGGATACGCAGTATTTT.